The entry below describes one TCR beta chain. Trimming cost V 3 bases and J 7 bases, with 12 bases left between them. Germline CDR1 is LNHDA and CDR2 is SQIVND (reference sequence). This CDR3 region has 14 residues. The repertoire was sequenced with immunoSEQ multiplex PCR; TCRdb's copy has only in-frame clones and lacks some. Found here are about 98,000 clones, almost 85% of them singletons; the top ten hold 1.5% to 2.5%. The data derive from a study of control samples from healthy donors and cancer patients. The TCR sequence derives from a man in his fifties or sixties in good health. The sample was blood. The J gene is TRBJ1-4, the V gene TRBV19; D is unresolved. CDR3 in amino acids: CASSIDGVSEKLFF. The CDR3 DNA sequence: TGTGCCAGTAGTATTGATGGGGTCAGTGAAAAACTGTTTTTT.